These 32 T cell receptor beta chains share one sample of origin, sequenced in a study of blood T cell repertoires in COVID-19. Only in-frame clones appear in the TCRdb table, and some are missing; sequencing was by immunoSEQ multiplex PCR. The sample yields approximately 490,000 clones, 87% seen once. The specimen sequenced was PBMCs or T cells enriched from blood (not recorded which). The source is a woman between 18 and 30 years old who had recovered from COVID-19.

The CDR3 sequence: CASSYTAVGFKYQPQHF. CDR3 in DNA: TGTGCCAGCAGTTACACCGCGGTCGGGTTTAAGTATCAGCCCCAGCATTTT. The chain recombines TRBV6-2 or TRBV6-3 with TRBJ1-5; the D is unclear. Per the germline V gene, CDR1 is MNHEY and CDR2 is SVGEGT. CDR3 length: 17 amino acids. Trimming removed 2 bases from V and 5 bases from J, with 19 bases in between.

V gene TRBV21-1 combines with J gene TRBJ1-4; the tabulated D call, TRBD1, remains unverified against the DNA. TRBV21-1 is termed a pseudogene. The CDR3 runs to 15 residues. The CDR3 DNA reads TGTGCCAGATACAGGGGGCGAGGTCTAGGAGAAAAACTGTTTTTT. Protein sequence: CARYRGRGLGEKLFF.

This clone was counted only a few times. The chain uses TRBV30 and TRBJ1-2, with 7 bases fitting TRBD1. J lost 6 bases, V lost 7 bases, and 8 bases had no gene match. CDR1 is GTSNPN, CDR2 SVGIG, per germline (reference sequence). The CDR3 sequence is 12 residues long. This CDR3 reads CAFTLTGDGYTF. For the CDR3, the DNA is TGTGCCTTTACCCTTACAGGGGATGGCTACACCTTC.

This chain joins TRBV18 and TRBJ1-1, with D possibly TRBD1 on 5 matching bases. The CDR3 extends over 15 amino acids. Trimming cost V 6 bases and J 1 base, with 15 bases left between them. The germline CDR1 and CDR2 sequences are KGHSH and LQKENI. CDR3 in amino acids: CASSPAGRRNTEAFF. The CDR3 coding sequence is TGTGCCAGCTCGCCAGCGGGACGGCGGAACACTGAAGCTTTCTTT.

This clone occurred once. CDR3 region: CGGLPATNEKLFF. The CDR3 DNA reads as TGTGGGGGACTACCTGCAACTAATGAAAAACTGTTTTTT. This sequence joins TRBV30 and TRBJ1-4; a weak D match, TRBD1 (5 bases). The CDR3 is 13 amino acids. From germline, CDR1 is GTSNPN and CDR2 SVGIG (reference sequence).

This clone occurred many times. The chain joins TRBV7-2 to TRBJ1-6; the D gene is possibly TRBD1 (5 bases). Per the germline V gene, CDR1 is SGHTA and CDR2 is FQGNSA. The CDR3 has 13 amino acids. V lost 8 bases and J lost 7, with 12 bases in between. CDR3 residues: CASSRAWNSPLHF. CDR3 DNA: TGTGCCAGCTCCAGGGCGTGGAATTCACCCCTCCACTTT.

V and J are TRBV19 and TRBJ2-5; 11 nucleotides match TRBD2. The CDR3 has 16 residues. The junction had 9 bases not matched to a gene; V was cut back by 5 bases and J by 4 bases. Per germline, CDR1 LNHDA and CDR2 SQIVND (reference sequence). The CDR3: CASSLLAGAVRETQYF. The CDR3, as DNA: TGTGCCAGTAGTTTACTAGCGGGGGCCGTGAGAGAGACCCAGTACTTC.

The genes are TRBV30 and TRBJ1-5; D perhaps matches TRBD1 (6 bases). V lost 5 bases, J lost 4 bases, and 9 bases lay in between. In germline, CDR1 is GTSNPN, CDR2 SVGIG (reference sequence). The CDR3 sequence is 12 residues long. The chain's CDR3 is CAWSGVNQPQHF. CDR3 coding DNA: TGTGCCTGGTCAGGGGTGAATCAGCCCCAGCATTTT.

This rearrangement joins TRBV2 to TRBJ1-1; D remains ambiguous. The CDR3 runs 15 residues. Germline CDR1 is SNHLY and CDR2 is FYNNEI. The V gene lost 2 bases and the J gene lost 5 bases, with 15 bases spanning the gap. The CDR3 region has the DNA TGTGCCAGCAGTGAAAGGCGGGTCCAAGGGACTGAAGCTTTCTTT. Amino acids: CASSERRVQGTEAFF.

V gene TRBV12-3 or TRBV12-4 combines with J gene TRBJ1-2; D call uncertain. Trimming took 5 bases from V and 3 from J, leaving 10 bases between them. This CDR3 region has 13 residues. CDR3 DNA sequence: TGTGCCAGCAGTACAGTGGTTGACTATGGCTACACCTTC. Protein product: CASSTVVDYGYTF.

This clone was counted once. This chain joins TRBV6-5 and TRBJ2-1; D might be TRBD2 (5 bases). The CDR3 is made up of 15 amino acids. With 6 bases removed from V and 0 bases from J, the gap between germline ends came to 12 bases. CDR1 and CDR2 from the germline V gene are MNHEY and SVGAGI. The CDR3 DNA reads TGTGCCAGCAGGCGGACGGGAAGCTCCTACAATGAGCAGTTCTTC. Protein product: CASRRTGSSYNEQFF.

Here the CDR3 DNA reads TGTGCCTCTGGAGGGGACAGGGTCTATGGCTACACCTTC. This translates into CASGGDRVYGYTF. The J gene is TRBJ1-2, the V gene TRBV27, with 9 bases that match TRBD1. CDR1 is MNHEY, CDR2 SMNVEV, per germline (reference sequence). The junction had 8 bases not matched to a gene; V was cut back by 11 bases and J by 4 bases. The CDR3 runs 13 residues.

In nucleotides, the CDR3 is TGCGCCAGCAGCTTACGGACAGGAGACCCTTATGGCTACACCTTC. Amino acids: CASSLRTGDPYGYTF. The chain links TRBV5-1 to TRBJ1-2; 7 bases align to TRBD1. The CDR3 sequence is 15 residues long. Trimming removed 2 bases from V and 5 bases from J; junction bases left unmatched: 9. CDR1 SGHRS and CDR2 YFSETQ come from the germline V gene.

The chain joins TRBV5-1 to TRBJ2-7; D perhaps matches TRBD1 (6 bases). This CDR3 region has 14 residues. The V gene lost 1 base and the J gene lost 7 bases, with 15 bases spanning the gap. Germline assignment: CDR1 SGHRS and CDR2 YFSETQ. This chain's CDR3 is CASSLIEGDGEQYF. CDR3 DNA: TGCGCCAGCAGCTTGATTGAGGGGGACGGGGAGCAGTACTTC.

The J gene is TRBJ2-3, the V gene TRBV24-1, with D possibly TRBD1 on 5 matching bases. Trimming left V 3 bases short and J 6 bases short, with 9 bases between. Germline V gives CDR1 KGHDR, CDR2 SFDVKD. The CDR3 is 13 amino acids. The CDR3 region has the DNA TGTGCCACCAGTGATGGCAGGGTGGATACGCAGTATTTT. Amino acid sequence: CATSDGRVDTQYF.

This chain links TRBV5-1 with TRBJ2-7; D uncertain. The germline V gene has CDR1 SGHRS and CDR2 YFSETQ. The length of the CDR3 is 15 residues. V was shortened by 3 bases and J by 0 bases, with 13 bases between the two germline ends. The CDR3 nucleotides read TGCGCCAGCAGCTATAATCCCTTTAGCTCCTACGAGCAGTACTTC. Amino acids: CASSYNPFSSYEQYF.

The chain is built from TRBV5-1 and TRBJ2-3, with D possibly TRBD1 on 6 matching bases. Germline V lookup: CDR1 SGHRS, CDR2 YFSETQ. The CDR3 covers 14 residues. V lost 2 bases and J 2 bases, leaving 9 bases between the germline ends. DNA for the CDR3: TGCGCCAGCAGCTTAAACAGGGACACAGATACGCAGTATTTT. This codes for CASSLNRDTDTQYF.

V and J are TRBV10-3 and TRBJ2-3; 7 bases are shared with TRBD2. The junction had 8 bases not matched to a gene; V was cut back by 8 bases and J by 0 bases. From germline, CDR1 is ENHRY and CDR2 SYGVKD. The CDR3 sequence is 15 residues long. For the CDR3, the DNA is TGTGCCATCCCTAGCGGTAACTCTAGCACAGATACGCAGTATTTT. The encoded protein is CAIPSGNSSTDTQYF.

Of note for this clone: The same CDR3 can be traced to other DNA sequences in this sample. This chain links TRBV6-1 with TRBJ2-7, with 7 bases matching TRBD1. Germline CDR1 is MNHNS and CDR2 is SASEGT. The CDR3 consists of 14 residues. V gave up 0 bases and J gave up 3 bases; unmatched junction bases: 2. The CDR3 nucleotides are TGTGCCAGCAGTGAAGCGGGACAGCTCTACGAGCAGTACTTC. Protein: CASSEAGQLYEQYF.

The chain recombines TRBV24-1 with TRBJ2-2; a possible D gene is TRBD2 (7 bases). Trimming removed 3 bases from V and 3 bases from J, with 16 bases in between. Germline values: CDR1 KGHDR, CDR2 SFDVKD. CDR3 length equals 17 residues. The CDR3 here is CATSDPNREGYTGELFF. In DNA, the CDR3 is TGTGCCACCAGTGATCCAAACAGGGAGGGGTACACCGGGGAGCTGTTTTTT.

This chain links TRBV5-5 with TRBJ1-2; D gene ambiguous. CDR3 length: 12 residues. V was clipped by 0 bases and J by 5 bases, with 5 bases between them. The germline V gene has CDR1 SGHKS and CDR2 YYEKEE (reference sequence). The CDR3: CASSLGQYGYTF. CDR3 bases: TGTGCCAGCAGCTTGGGGCAGTATGGCTACACCTTC.

This CDR3 reads CASSSTRGDRGRFETQYF. For the CDR3, the DNA is TGTGCCAGCAGCTCCACAAGGGGGGACAGGGGGCGATTCGAGACCCAGTACTTC. The J gene is TRBJ2-5, the V gene TRBV21-1; the table's D call TRBD1 went unverified against the DNA. TRBV21-1 counts as a pseudogene. The CDR3 consists of 18 residues.

The chain carries TRBV28 and TRBJ1-5, with D tentatively TRBD1 (5 bases). Germline lookup yields CDR1 MDHEN and CDR2 SYDVKM. Trimming pared 6 bases from V and 3 bases from J, leaving 9 bases between. The CDR3 spans 13 residues. DNA of the CDR3: TGTGCCAGCAGGGGGGGGGACAATCAGCCCCAGCATTTT. Its protein is CASRGGDNQPQHF. Drawing the rest from reference TRBV28 and TRBJ1-5, the complete variable domain is DVKVTQSSRYLVKRTGEKVFLECVQDMDHENMFWYRQDPGLGLRLIYFSYDVKMKEKGDIPEGYSVSREKKERFSLILESASTNQTSMYLCASRGGDNQPQHFGDGTRLSIL.

In this sample, this clone turned up a few times. The chain couples TRBV13 to TRBJ1-6; 9 bases agree with TRBD1. Germline CDR1 and CDR2: PRHDT and FYEKMQ (reference sequence). Trimming at V came to 4 bases and at J to 7 bases, leaving 5 bases not matched to a gene. The CDR3 is 15 residues long. The CDR3 loop reads CASSWGQGINSPLHF. The CDR3 DNA reads TGTGCCAGCAGCTGGGGACAGGGTATCAATTCACCCCTCCACTTT.

V and J are TRBV20-1 and TRBJ1-2; 7 bases line up with TRBD1. The V segment lost 3 bases and the J segment 4 bases; nucleotides outside the gene matches: 14. The length of the CDR3 is 16 residues. CDR1 DFQATT and CDR2 SNEGSKA come from the germline V gene (reference sequence). The CDR3 spells CSASQFKDRRFYGYTF. In DNA form, the CDR3 reads TGCAGTGCTAGTCAATTTAAGGACAGGAGGTTCTATGGCTACACCTTC.

The rearrangement uses TRBV4-1 and TRBJ2-2; 7 nucleotides align to TRBD2. Trimming removed 0 bases from V and 8 bases from J; junction bases left unmatched: 24. Germline CDR1 MGHRA, CDR2 YSYEKL. CDR3 length: 21 residues. The CDR3 sequence is CASSQDFKRGGGGSREGELFF. Written as DNA, the CDR3 is TGCGCCAGCAGCCAAGATTTCAAACGGGGAGGCGGGGGTTCGAGGGAAGGGGAGCTGTTTTTT.

The chain combines TRBV7-9 with TRBJ2-1; 9 positions agree with TRBD2. Germline V gives CDR1 SEHNR, CDR2 FQNEAQ (reference sequence). Losses at the gene ends were 7 bases for V and 9 bases for J; bases not matched to a gene: 10. This CDR3 is 14 amino acids long. For the CDR3, the DNA is TGTGCCAGCACCCCGGCGGGAGGGCAGGGTGAGCAGTTCTTC. It yields the protein CASTPAGGQGEQFF.

This chain uses TRBV6-5 with TRBJ1-1; no definite D call. The CDR3 runs to 13 residues. Germline assignment: CDR1 MNHEY and CDR2 SVGAGI. Trimming stripped 5 bases from V and 5 bases from J, with 12 bases between. CDR3 sequence: CASSMRSETEAFF. The CDR3 coding sequence is TGTGCCAGCAGTATGCGGTCAGAGACTGAAGCTTTCTTT.

V and J are TRBV27 and TRBJ1-1, with D possibly TRBD1 on 5 matching bases. The V and J ends lost 5 bases and 5 bases respectively, with 12 bases between them. In germline, CDR1 is MNHEY, CDR2 SMNVEV (reference sequence). The CDR3 has 13 residues. In DNA form, the CDR3 reads TGTGCCAGCAGTAATCTCAAGGGGACTGAAGCTTTCTTT. This gives the protein CASSNLKGTEAFF.

V usage is TRBV9 and J usage is TRBJ1-2; 7 bases are a match to TRBD1. V lost 3 bases to trimming and J lost 4 bases; unmatched junction nucleotides: 15. This CDR3 region has 17 residues. Germline V gene data show CDR1 as SGDLS and CDR2 as YYNGEE. The CDR3 region has the DNA TGTGCCAGCAGCGACTCTCCGACTACAGGGGCAGGCTATGGCTACACCTTC. Its protein is CASSDSPTTGAGYGYTF.

The rearrangement joins TRBV5-1 to TRBJ1-1, with TRBD1 as a possible D gene (5 bases). CDR3 size: 15 residues. Germline V gives CDR1 SGHRS, CDR2 YFSETQ. V was shortened by 4 bases and J by 1 base, with 14 bases between the two germline ends. As DNA, the CDR3 is TGCGCCAGCAGCCCCCGGGGGGATGGGAACACTGAAGCTTTCTTT. Amino acids: CASSPRGDGNTEAFF.

V usage is TRBV7-9 and J usage is TRBJ1-2; D not certain. V lost 6 bases, J lost 1 base, and 15 bases lay in between. The CDR3 runs to 15 residues. Germline loops: CDR1 SEHNR, CDR2 FQNEAQ (reference sequence). The CDR3 sequence is CASRAETLVNYGYTF. The CDR3 DNA follows: TGTGCCAGCAGAGCAGAGACACTAGTTAACTATGGCTACACCTTC.